Below are 32 T cell receptor beta chains sequenced from a single sample in a study of blood T cells in healthy people across ages. Through a sample-barcoded 5' primer and a J-beta primer mix, a second PCR was run for roughly 6 to 12 cycles. MiXCR, run by TCRdb on the 5' RACE reads, gives a single entry per CDR3 protein. The sample includes about 830,000 distinct CDR3 sequences, 60% to 80% of them seen just once. Material: blood. These receptors were collected from a man in his thirties or forties in good health.

The chain links TRBV7-2 to TRBJ2-7, with a tentative D call TRBD1 (5 bases). The DNA end favors TRBJ2-4, so the J call may be wrong. CDR3 length equals 17 residues. Germline V gene lookup returns CDR1 SGHTA and CDR2 FQGNSA. This chain's CDR3 is CASSPSRDFWGKNIQYF. The CDR3 DNA sequence: TGTGCCAGCAGCCCGAGCAGGGATTTCTGGGGAAAAAACATTCAGTACTTC.

V usage is TRBV4-3 and J usage is TRBJ1-2, with D perhaps TRBD1 (6 bases). Germline assignment: CDR1 LGHNA and CDR2 YSLEER. CDR3 size: 16 residues. V was cut by 0 bases and J by 8 bases, with 19 bases left in between. CDR3 in amino acids: CASSQELSGTFGGYTF. In DNA, the CDR3 is TGCGCCAGCAGCCAAGAACTCTCCGGGACATTCGGCGGCTACACCTTC.

This clonotype was observed at least ten times. The chain is built from TRBV3-1 and TRBJ1-2, with D perhaps TRBD1 (5 bases). From germline, CDR1 is LGHDT and CDR2 YNNKEL (reference sequence). The CDR3 has 13 amino acids. Trimming removed 1 base at V and 8 bases at J, with 11 bases between. The CDR3: CASSQVDSGGYTF. Written as DNA, the CDR3 is TGTGCCAGCAGCCAAGTGGATTCAGGGGGCTACACCTTC.

The chain links TRBV27 to TRBJ1-6; 7 bases line up with TRBD1. The V and J ends lost 5 bases and 7 bases, in that order; junction bases with no gene match: 14. CDR1 MNHEY and CDR2 SMNVEV come from the germline V gene (reference sequence). The CDR3 sequence is 17 residues long. DNA of the CDR3: TGTGCCAGCAGTCCGCAACAGGGGTGGATGGTGAATTCACCCCTCCACTTT. It translates to CASSPQQGWMVNSPLHF.

This clonotype occurred a few times. The rearrangement links TRBV29-1 to TRBJ1-4; unclear D gene. CDR3 length equals 15 residues. Germline CDR1 SQVTM, CDR2 ANQGSEA. V was cut by 5 bases and J by 0 bases, with 13 bases left in between. The CDR3 nucleotides are TGCAGCGTTTTACAGAAACTTGCAACTAATGAAAAACTGTTTTTT. This codes for CSVLQKLATNEKLFF.

This clonotype was recorded only once. This chain joins TRBV12-3 or TRBV12-4 and TRBJ2-3; D is undetermined. The CDR3 is 12 amino acids. Trimming took 6 bases from V and 4 from J, leaving 8 bases between them. The CDR3 reads CASRPWADTQYF. In DNA form, the CDR3 reads TGTGCCAGCAGACCTTGGGCAGATACGCAGTATTTT.

This clonotype was observed a few times. This chain uses TRBV25-1 with TRBJ1-6; D is unresolved. CDR1 and CDR2 (germline): MGHDK, SYGVNS. The ends were cut back, 10 bases at V and 6 bases at J, with 16 bases in the middle. The CDR3 extends over 14 amino acids. As DNA, the CDR3 is TGTGCCACCCAGTTCGCGGGGAGTAATTCACCCCTCCACTTT. This sequence encodes CATQFAGSNSPLHF. The full variable domain, in which reference TRBV25-1 and TRBJ1-6 provide the parts outside the CDR3, is EADIYQTPRYLVIGTGKKITLECSQTMGHDKMYWYQQDPGMELHLIHYSYGVNSTEKGDLSSESTVSRIRTEHFPLTLESARPSHTSQYLCATQFAGSNSPLHFGNGTRLTVT.

V usage is TRBV7-2 and J usage is TRBJ2-7; TRBD2 matches 11 bases. The germline gives CDR1 SGHTA, CDR2 FQGNSA. The CDR3 contains 17 residues. The ends lost 0 bases at V and 3 bases at J; junction bases unmatched: 7. DNA of the CDR3: TGTGCCAGCAGCTTAGCCCCCCCGACTAGCGGGAACTACGAGCAGTACTTC. This translates into CASSLAPPTSGNYEQYF.

The rearrangement joins TRBV9 to TRBJ2-7, with unresolved D. Trimming removed 3 bases from V and 2 bases from J, with 12 bases in between. The CDR3 runs 14 residues. In germline, CDR1 is SGDLS, CDR2 YYNGEE. This CDR3 reads CASSAGPQPYEQYF. CDR3 bases: TGTGCCAGCAGCGCCGGACCTCAACCCTACGAGCAGTACTTC.

This clonotype came up once. The rearrangement links TRBV5-1 to TRBJ2-1, with TRBD1 identical over 7 bases. The CDR3 is 16 residues long. The germline CDR1 and CDR2 sequences are SGHRS and YFSETQ. Trimming at V came to 6 bases and at J to 7 bases, leaving 16 bases not matched to a gene. This CDR3 is CASNKAETGIGNEQFF. The CDR3 DNA sequence: TGCGCCAGCAATAAGGCCGAGACAGGGATAGGGAATGAGCAGTTCTTC. Based on the CDR3 plus reference TRBV5-1 and TRBJ2-1, the full variable domain is KAGVTQTPRYLIKTRGQQVTLSCSPISGHRSVSWYQQTPGQGLQFLFEYFSETQRNKGNFPGRFSGRQFSNSRSEMNVSTLELGDSALYLCASNKAETGIGNEQFFGPGTRLTVL.

This clonotype turned up a few times. The V call is TRBV29-1, the J call TRBJ2-7; TRBD2 might be the D (6 bases). The CDR3 runs 13 residues. V lost 6 bases to trimming and J lost 4 bases, with 16 bases between them. Germline CDR1 reads SQVTM; CDR2 reads ANQGSEA. The CDR3 nucleotides are TGCAGCGTATCCGGCGGGGTCCGGTACGAGCAGTACTTC. Residues: CSVSGGVRYEQYF.

The CDR3: CASSQTSGGIDEQYF. DNA of the CDR3: TGTGCCAGCAGCCAAACTAGCGGGGGGATCGACGAGCAGTACTTC. V gene TRBV14 combines with J gene TRBJ2-7; 12 bases map to TRBD2. Germline values: CDR1 SGHDN, CDR2 FVKESK. V lost 2 bases to trimming and J lost 5 bases; unmatched junction nucleotides: 4. The CDR3 has 15 amino acids.

The chain recombines TRBV27 with TRBJ2-1; no definite D call. The J call may not be correct, given that the DNA end is closer to TRBJ2-7. The CDR3 is 13 amino acids. Germline CDR1 MNHEY, CDR2 SMNVEV (reference sequence). The CDR3 DNA follows: TGTGCCAGCAGTCTCCACTTTAGGACCAAGCAGTACTTC. Protein sequence: CASSLHFRTKQYF.

This clonotype was counted ten times or more. The chain is built from TRBV5-1 and TRBJ1-4, with D unresolved. Trimming cost V 6 bases and J 5 bases, with 11 bases left between them. Per germline, CDR1 SGHRS and CDR2 YFSETQ. The CDR3 is made up of 13 amino acids. The CDR3 nucleotides read TGCGCCAGCACCCAGTCGGACAATGAAAAACTGTTTTTT. Protein sequence: CASTQSDNEKLFF.

The chain carries TRBV7-9 and TRBJ1-4; 7 positions match TRBD1. The CDR3 length is 14 residues. The trim removed 8 bases at V and 12 bases at J, leaving 15 bases unmatched. In germline, CDR1 is SEHNR, CDR2 FQNEAQ (reference sequence). The CDR3 spells CASDLGGQSAELFF. Written as DNA, the CDR3 is TGTGCCAGCGACCTGGGGGGACAGTCGGCGGAACTGTTTTTT. Full variable domain (missing parts from reference TRBV7-9 and TRBJ1-4): DTGVSQNPRHKITKRGQNVTFRCDPISEHNRLYWYRQTLGQGPEFLTYFQNEAQLEKSRLLSDRFSAERPKGSFSTLEIQRTEQGDSAMYLCASDLGGQSAELFFGSGTQLSVL.

This clonotype was seen a few times. The chain links TRBV7-9 to TRBJ1-2; the D gene is possibly TRBD1 (5 bases). The V and J ends lost 5 bases and 6 bases respectively, with 16 bases between them. This CDR3 has 14 residues. The V gene's germline CDR1 is SEHNR and CDR2 FQNEAQ (reference sequence). CDR3 coding DNA: TGTGCCAGCAGCCTAACACTTCAAGGGGATGGCTACACCTTC. Translation gives CASSLTLQGDGYTF.

Only a few counts were recorded for this clonotype. The J gene is TRBJ2-5, the V gene TRBV7-9; D ambiguous. V was pared by 2 bases and J by 11 bases, with 12 bases between. Germline V lookup: CDR1 SEHNR, CDR2 FQNEAQ (reference sequence). The CDR3 has 12 residues. CDR3 sequence (DNA): TGTGCCAGCAGCTTATTCAGTGGAGAGCAGTACTTC. This encodes CASSLFSGEQYF. Based on the CDR3 plus reference TRBV7-9 and TRBJ2-5, the full variable domain is DTGVSQNPRHKITKRGQNVTFRCDPISEHNRLYWYRQTLGQGPEFLTYFQNEAQLEKSRLLSDRFSAERPKGSFSTLEIQRTEQGDSAMYLCASSLFSGEQYFGPGTRLLVL.

Here the CDR3 DNA reads TGTGCCAGCAGCATAAACAGGGGGGAATACGAGCAGTACTTC. Protein: CASSINRGEYEQYF. The rearrangement links TRBV7-2 to TRBJ2-7; 8 nucleotides line up with TRBD1. The CDR3 loop spans 14 amino acids. Germline V gives CDR1 SGHTA, CDR2 FQGNSA. V was pared by 5 bases and J by 4 bases, with 7 bases of the junction left unmatched.

This chain uses TRBV20-1 with TRBJ2-5, with 9 bases aligning to TRBD2. TRBJ2-7 explains the end of the DNA better; the J call may be wrong. Germline CDR1 and CDR2: DFQATT and SNEGSKA (reference sequence). The CDR3 loop spans 18 amino acids. As DNA, the CDR3 is TGCAGTGCTAGAGATGTCCCTTTAGGGGCGGGGGGGCATCGCGAGCAGTACTTC. Amino acids: CSARDVPLGAGGHREQYF.

This clonotype occurred many times. CDR3 DNA: TGCAGTGCTAGCCCCGTGGCTAGCGGGGCACGCACAGATACGCAGTATTTT. It specifies CSASPVASGARTDTQYF. The V call is TRBV20-1, the J call TRBJ2-3, with 9 bases that match TRBD2. V lost 3 bases to trimming and J lost 1 base; unmatched junction nucleotides: 11. Per germline, CDR1 DFQATT and CDR2 SNEGSKA (reference sequence). There are 17 residues in the CDR3.

The chain is built from TRBV13 and TRBJ2-1, with unresolved D. The CDR3 is 14 residues long. Germline V gives CDR1 PRHDT, CDR2 FYEKMQ (reference sequence). V dropped 5 bases and J dropped 10 bases, with 18 bases sitting between them. CDR3 residues: CASSRRATEGEQFF. The CDR3 nucleotides read TGTGCCAGCAGCCGTCGGGCCACTGAAGGCGAGCAGTTCTTC.

This clonotype turned up a few times. The chain links TRBV10-3 to TRBJ1-6; 10 nucleotides align to TRBD1. V lost 0 bases and J lost 7; bases outside the gene matches: 3. CDR3 size: 16 residues. Germline values: CDR1 ENHRY, CDR2 SYGVKD. The CDR3 loop is CAISESWDRGNSPLHF. CDR3 coding DNA: TGTGCCATCAGTGAGTCGTGGGACAGGGGCAATTCACCCCTCCACTTT.

This chain links TRBV7-2 with TRBJ1-2; the match to TRBD1 covers 8 bases. V gave up 7 bases and J gave up 12 bases; unmatched junction bases: 10. In germline, CDR1 is SGHTA, CDR2 FQGNSA. CDR3 length: 12 amino acids. The CDR3: CASNEPGRGHTF. The CDR3 DNA reads TGTGCCAGCAACGAACCGGGCAGGGGGCACACCTTC. Full variable domain (missing parts from reference TRBV7-2 and TRBJ1-2): GAGVSQSPSNKVTEKGKDVELRCDPISGHTALYWYRQSLGQGLEFLIYFQGNSAPDKSGLPSDRFSAERTGGSVSTLTIQRTQQEDSAVYLCASNEPGRGHTFGSGTRLTVV.

This chain joins TRBV3-1 and TRBJ1-2, with D maybe TRBD1 (6 bases). Germline V gives CDR1 LGHDT, CDR2 YNNKEL (reference sequence). Trimming stripped 3 bases from V and 3 bases from J, with 11 bases between. This CDR3 is 14 amino acids long. CDR3 in DNA: TGTGCCAGCAGCCAGGACAGCCAATACTATGGCTACACCTTC. Residues: CASSQDSQYYGYTF.

The V gene is TRBV2, the J gene TRBJ1-2; 7 nucleotides match TRBD1. Losses at the gene ends were 7 bases for V and 2 bases for J; bases not matched to a gene: 7. Germline values: CDR1 SNHLY, CDR2 FYNNEI. This CDR3 is 14 amino acids long. The CDR3 loop is CASNTGQLNYGYTF. The CDR3 bases are TGTGCCAGCAACACGGGACAGCTAAACTATGGCTACACCTTC.

The V gene is TRBV6-6, the J gene TRBJ2-3; a weak D match, TRBD2 (7 bases). The CDR3 runs 14 residues. CDR1 and CDR2 from the germline V gene are MNHNY and SVGAGI (reference sequence). Trimming removed 2 bases at V and 10 bases at J, with 16 bases between. This CDR3 is CASSYGGGDLAQYF. The CDR3 nucleotides are TGTGCCAGCAGTTACGGCGGGGGCGATTTAGCGCAGTATTTT.

The rearrangement links TRBV6-5 to TRBJ1-6; D is possibly TRBD1 (5 bases). CDR3 length equals 16 residues. V was cut by 7 bases and J by 0 bases, with 13 bases left in between. Germline V lookup: CDR1 MNHEY, CDR2 SVGAGI. The CDR3 DNA is TGTGCCAGCACCGAACAGGACCGCTCCTATAATTCACCCCTCCACTTT. Translating gives CASTEQDRSYNSPLHF.

In the case of this clonotype: Sequence at one end of the junction differs from germline and may be a read error. The chain links TRBV6-1 to TRBJ2-1, with TRBD2 identical over 8 bases. CDR1 MNHNS and CDR2 SASEGT come from the germline V gene. The CDR3 has 15 residues. CDR3 amino acids: CASSGDGGAYNGQFF. As DNA, the CDR3 is TGTGCCAGCAGTGGGGACGGGGGGGCCTACAATGGGCAGTTCTTC.

The chain couples TRBV6-5 to TRBJ2-4, with TRBD1 matching over 8 bases. The DNA end is more similar to TRBJ2-7, so the J call may be wrong. The CDR3 extends over 14 amino acids. Germline values: CDR1 MNHEY, CDR2 SVGAGI. The chain's CDR3 is CASGPWTGPYEQYF. The CDR3 DNA is TGTGCCAGCGGACCATGGACAGGGCCATACGAGCAGTACTTC.

This clonotype was picked up one time. The chain recombines TRBV7-2 with TRBJ1-2; unclear D gene. Trimming removed 1 base at V and 2 bases at J, with 11 bases between. From germline, CDR1 is SGHTA and CDR2 FQGNSA. This CDR3 has 15 amino acids. As DNA, the CDR3 is TGTGCCAGCAGCTTAGAGGCGGCAAGCAACTATGGCTACACCTTC. Protein sequence: CASSLEAASNYGYTF.

In nucleotides, the CDR3 is TGTGCCAGCAAGGGCTTTCTCGGAGGGGGAGAGACCCAGTACTTC. Its protein is CASKGFLGGGETQYF. The chain links TRBV6-1 to TRBJ2-5; either TRBD1 or TRBD2 may supply D (6 bases each). V lost 7 bases to trimming and J lost 4 bases, with 19 bases between them. This CDR3 has 15 residues. The V gene's germline CDR1 is MNHNS and CDR2 SASEGT.

This chain links TRBV5-1 with TRBJ2-1; 10 bases match TRBD2. The CDR3 is made up of 14 amino acids. The V segment lost 7 bases and the J segment 7 bases; nucleotides outside the gene matches: 8. Germline assignment: CDR1 SGHRS and CDR2 YFSETQ. CDR3 residues: CASRASGGRNEQFF. The CDR3, as DNA: TGCGCCAGCCGGGCTAGCGGGGGTCGGAATGAGCAGTTCTTC.